These T cell receptor beta chains were read from a single sample in a study of human T cells and chemical hapten exposure. TCRdb recomputed calls from the RACE reads with MiXCR, one row per CDR3 protein. The table lists about 380,000 distinct CDR3 sequences, about 6% of them singletons. Here the sequenced sample was whole blood, taken in connection with sensitization to the hapten diphenylcyclopropenone (DPC). Receptors originate from a young woman with alopecia areata. Some clones in this sample may be carry-over from other donors' samples. CDR3s include the opening cysteine and the closing phenylalanine or tryptophan. The D gene is left open where the match is weak. Some rows mark clone size as missing; the rest say once, few, many or name a class of expanded clone.

abundance	v_gene	d_gene	j_gene	CDR3aa	CDR3nt
few	TRBV14	TRBD1	TRBJ1-6	CASSQGQGRSPLHF	TGTGCCAGCAGCCAAGGACAGGGGCGGTCACCCCTCCACTTT
few	TRBV12-3/TRBV12-4	-	TRBJ2-5	CASSLTRDITETQYF	TGTGCCAGCAGTTTAACACGGGACATAACAGAGACCCAGTACTTC
few	TRBV7-2	-	TRBJ2-7	CASSQNWGVRYTEQYF	TGTGCCAGCAGCCAAAACTGGGGTGTCCGCTATACCGAGCAGTACTTC
-	TRBV5-1	-	TRBJ1-1	CASSLQGIPQGTEAFF	TGCGCCAGCAGCTTGCAGGGCATACCTCAGGGCACTGAAGCTTTCTTT
few	TRBV9	-	TRBJ1-2	CASSVTDYGYTF	TGTGCCAGCAGCGTAACGGACTATGGCTACACCTTC
few	TRBV20-1	TRBD1	TRBJ1-6	CSARATGAWSPLHF	TGCAGTGCTAGGGCAACAGGGGCATGGTCACCCCTCCACTTT
many	TRBV2	TRBD1	TRBJ1-2	CASRAQWDSPYYGYTF	TGTGCCAGCAGGGCACAATGGGACAGCCCTTACTATGGCTACACCTTC
-	TRBV4-3	TRBD1	TRBJ2-1	CASSPNRGWDEQFF	TGCGCCAGCAGCCCAAACAGGGGATGGGATGAGCAGTTCTTC
many	TRBV2	TRBD1	TRBJ1-4	CASDNDRGGEKLFF	TGTGCCAGCGACAACGACAGGGGAGGGGAAAAACTGTTTTTT
-	TRBV2	TRBD1	TRBJ2-2	CASSVRDRGAGELFF	TGTGCCAGCAGTGTCCGGGACAGGGGGGCCGGGGAGCTGTTTTTT
many	TRBV20-1	-	TRBJ2-2	CSAAGQPGELFF	TGCAGTGCTGCGGGGCAACCCGGGGAGCTGTTTTTT
-	TRBV6-2/TRBV6-3	-	TRBJ1-1	CASSYPAGRVNTEAFF	TGTGCCAGCAGTTACCCGGCGGGACGGGTGAACACTGAAGCTTTCTTT
many	TRBV15	TRBD1	TRBJ1-2	CATSRVLTGINYGYTF	TGTGCCACCAGCAGAGTCTTGACAGGGATTAACTATGGCTACACCTTC
-	TRBV6-1	TRBD1	TRBJ1-1	CASRPGGSTEAFF	TGTGCCAGCAGACCAGGGGGAAGCACTGAAGCTTTCTTT
many	TRBV6-5	-	TRBJ1-6	CASMRSSRNSPLHF	TGTGCCAGCATGCGCAGCTCCCGCAATTCACCCCTCCACTTT
-	TRBV5-1	-	TRBJ1-5	CASSSSGGARPVF	TGCGCCAGCAGCTCGAGTGGCGGAGCCAGACCAGTTTTT
few	TRBV5-1	TRBD1	TRBJ2-3	CASSPGTGTQYF	TGCGCCAGCAGCCCGGGGACAGGGACGCAGTATTTT
many	TRBV6-2/TRBV6-3	TRBD2	TRBJ2-2	CASSLRGVRMNTGELFF	TGTGCCAGCAGTTTACGGGGGGTGAGAATGAACACCGGGGAGCTGTTTTTT
few	TRBV27	-	TRBJ1-1	CASRLYRGAGGTEAFF	TGTGCCAGCAGACTTTACCGAGGGGCCGGCGGCACTGAAGCTTTCTTT
-	TRBV4-3	-	TRBJ2-3	CASSQDFANTQYF	TGCGCCAGCAGCCAAGATTTCGCGAATACGCAGTATTTT
-	TRBV11-2	TRBD2	TRBJ2-5	CASRPLRIAGEETQYF	TGTGCCAGCAGACCCCTACGAATAGCGGGGGAAGAGACCCAGTACTTC
once	TRBV20-1	-	TRBJ2-7	CSARGTGGITYEQYF	TGCAGTGCTAGAGGTACCGGCGGTATCACCTACGAGCAGTACTTC
-	TRBV27	-	TRBJ2-1	CASRDISNEQFF	TGTGCCAGCAGAGATATATCCAATGAGCAGTTCTTC
few	TRBV7-2	-	TRBJ1-5	CASSGQVGNQPQHF	TGTGCCAGCAGCGGGCAGGTTGGCAATCAGCCCCAGCATTTT
many	TRBV12-3/TRBV12-4	-	TRBJ1-1	CASSLGGRQTEAFF	TGTGCCAGCAGTTTAGGTGGCAGGCAAACTGAAGCTTTCTTT
-	TRBV6-5	TRBD1	TRBJ2-1	CASSYSGTGFVEQFF	TGTGCCAGCAGTTACTCAGGGACAGGGTTTGTAGAGCAGTTCTTC
many	TRBV18	TRBD1	TRBJ2-7	CASSPGTDYEQYF	TGTGCCAGCTCACCAGGGACAGACTACGAGCAGTACTTC
many	TRBV9	-	TRBJ1-1	CASSVVGFGTEAFF	TGTGCCAGCAGCGTAGTAGGTTTTGGCACTGAAGCTTTCTTT
few	TRBV5-1	TRBD1	TRBJ1-2	CASRETTGTSNYGYTF	TGCGCCAGCAGAGAAACGACAGGGACTTCTAACTATGGCTACACCTTC
few	TRBV6-5	-	TRBJ1-6	CASTSRSSYNSPLHF	TGTGCCAGCACCAGCCGAAGCTCCTATAATTCACCCCTCCACTTT
-	TRBV6-5	-	TRBJ1-1	CASSKGGGEASF	TGTGCCAGCAGTAAAGGGGGGGGTGAAGCTTCCTTT
many	TRBV5-1	TRBD1	TRBJ1-4	CASSLEAGGDREKLFF	TGCGCCAGCAGCTTGGAGGCAGGGGGCGATCGGGAAAAACTGTTTTTT
-	TRBV6-2/TRBV6-3	TRBD1	TRBJ2-7	CASMGQENYEQYF	TGTGCCAGTATGGGACAGGAGAACTACGAGCAGTACTTC
-	TRBV27	-	TRBJ2-5	CASSFKSARIRETQYF	TGTGCCAGCAGTTTTAAAAGCGCGCGGATCCGGGAGACCCAGTACTTC
-	TRBV5-1	-	TRBJ2-6	CASSLERGRVANVLTF	TGCGCCAGCAGCTTGGAAAGGGGTAGGGTGGCCAACGTCCTGACTTTC
few	TRBV20-1	TRBD2	TRBJ2-7	CSARASGVTSYEQYF	TGCAGTGCTCGGGCGAGCGGGGTGACGTCCTACGAGCAGTACTTC
few	TRBV6-2/TRBV6-3	-	TRBJ2-1	CASSIHAANEQFF	TGTGCCAGCAGCATTCATGCGGCCAATGAGCAGTTCTTC
many	TRBV6-4	TRBD1	TRBJ1-2	CASTTTGTNYGYTF	TGTGCCAGCACTACGACAGGGACGAACTATGGCTACACCTTC
many	TRBV6-5	-	TRBJ2-5	CASSPSVREETQYF	TGTGCCAGCAGTCCCTCCGTACGGGAAGAGACCCAGTACTTC
-	TRBV6-2/TRBV6-3	-	TRBJ2-2	CASRLPLTKIPGELFF	TGTGCCAGCAGGCTCCCGTTGACAAAAATTCCCGGGGAGCTGTTTTTT
many	TRBV7-8	-	TRBJ1-4	CASSLVGEGKLFF	TGTGCCAGCAGCTTAGTAGGGGAGGGAAAACTGTTTTTT
-	TRBV4-2	TRBD1	TRBJ1-1	CASSLHRGQEGTEAFF	TGTGCCAGCAGCCTCCACAGGGGGCAAGAAGGGACTGAAGCTTTCTTT
-	TRBV11-3	-	TRBJ2-3	CASSETGPDTQYF	TGTGCCAGCAGCGAAACAGGTCCAGATACGCAGTATTTT
-	TRBV28	-	TRBJ2-3	CASSAIKGTLNTDTQYF	TGTGCCAGCAGTGCCATAAAGGGGACGCTTAACACAGATACGCAGTATTTT
few	TRBV29-1	-	TRBJ1-2	CSVSGLSRGYGYTF	TGCAGCGTTTCTGGTCTCAGCCGGGGCTATGGCTACACCTTC
few	TRBV20-1	-	TRBJ1-6	CSAVPPGPGRDSPLHF	TGCAGTGCTGTTCCGCCGGGCCCCGGGAGGGATTCACCCCTCCACTTT